The rows below give T cell receptor delta chains drawn from one sample of a study of gamma-delta chains in newborns, infants, children. TCRdb reanalysed the reads with CATT. This sample has about 10,000 delta-chain clones, with about 10% found just once. Input material: blood. The receptors shown here come from a child who was a newborn, infant or young child, either healthy, febrile or measles-vaccinated (not recorded which). Each CDR3 is given with its conserved first and last residue. The D gene is left open where the match is weak. Clone size is not always given. Where it is, it says once, few, many or a class for expanded clones.

.	few	TRDV1	TRDJ1	CALGTEGIRAGKLIF	TGTGCTCTTGGGACGGAGGGAATACGGGCCGGTAAACTCATCTTT
TRDD3	few	TRDV2	TRDJ3	CACDTLNWGIREGIWDTRQMFF	TGTGCCTGTGACACCCTTAACTGGGGGATACGCGAAGGAATCTGGGACACCCGACAGATGTTTTTC
TRDD3	few	TRDV2	TRDJ1	CACDTVLEDTRLSRYGDKLIF	TGTGCCTGTGACACTGTACTGGAGGATACGCGTCTGAGCCGGTATGGCGATAAACTCATCTTT
TRDD3	few	TRDV1	TRDJ2	CALGELGFVYWGKRGQTAQLFF	TGTGCTCTTGGGGAACTAGGGTTTGTGTACTGGGGGAAACGGGGCCAGACAGCACAACTCTTCTTT
TRDD3	.	TRDV2	TRDJ1	CACDAILGDTHNDKLIF	TGTGCCTGTGACGCGATACTGGGGGATACGCATAACGATAAACTCATCTTT
.	.	TRDV2	TRDJ1	CACDTVGSYSGTDKLIF	TGTGCCTGTGACACCGTGGGTTCATATAGCGGGACCGATAAACTCATCTTT
TRDD3	few	TRDV2	TRDJ1	CACDPLGIPPDKLIF	TGTGCCTGTGATCCACTGGGGATACCCCCCGATAAACTCATCTTT
.	few	TRDV2	TRDJ1	CACDPLAHSGDRPDKLIF	TGTGCCTGTGACCCTCTAGCCCACTCCGGGGATCGCCCCGATAAACTCATCTTT
TRDD3	few	TRDV2	TRDJ1	CACDILGAGDTDKLIF	TGTGCCTGTGACATCCTTGGGGCGGGGGATACCGATAAACTCATCTTT
.	medium-sized	TRDV2	TRDJ1	CACAPLDGRYTDKLIF	TGTGCCTGTGCCCCCCTTGATGGACGATACACCGATAAACTCATCTTT
TRDD3	few	TRDV2	TRDJ2	CACDTLGDTTAQLFF	TGTGCCTGTGACACCCTGGGGGATACTACAGCACAACTCTTCTTT
TRDD3	.	TRDV2	TRDJ3	CACDTGYAVTWDTRQMFF	TGTGCCTGTGACACGGGATACGCTGTCACCTGGGACACCCGACAGATGTTTTTC
TRDD3	few	TRDV2	TRDJ1	CACDPLLGDTRTDKLIF	TGTGCCTGTGACCCATTACTGGGGGATACGAGAACCGATAAACTCATCTTT
.	.	TRDV2	TRDJ1	CACDTVGSRGTDKLIF	TGTGCCTGTGACACCGTTGGGTCCCGGGGTACCGATAAACTCATCTTT
TRDD3	.	TRDV2	TRDJ1	CACVGLGDSSDKLIF	TGTGCCTGTGTAGGACTGGGGGATAGCTCCGATAAACTCATCTTT
.	.	TRDV2	TRDJ1	CACDSLLGTLTYTDKLIF	TGTGCCTGTGACTCCTTACTGGGTACCCTCACGTACACCGATAAACTCATCTTT
TRDD3	few	TRDV2	TRDJ3	CACDTLLGDITWDTRQMFF	TGTGCCTGTGACACCCTACTGGGGGATATCACCTGGGACACCCGACAGATGTTTTTC